This T cell receptor beta chain was observed in a study of Graves' ophthalmopathy and Graves' hyperthyroidism. The study, taken as a whole, reports: Also, most clonotypes expanded in the thyroid above 0.001 frequency appeared in blood.

Using RNA transcripts, the TCR beta CDR3 regions were amplified. Second-round multiplex PCR followed a first-round RT-PCR using HTBI primers. TCRdb passed the multiplex PCR reads through MiXCR, listing each CDR3 protein once. The sample includes over 500,000 distinct CDR3 sequences, 22% of them seen just once. The V gene's germline CDR1 is MNHNS and CDR2 SASEGT. The CDR3 runs to 15 residues. Trimming took off 8 bases at V and 6 bases at J, with 23 bases between the two ends. This clonotype was counted many times. Its antigen is unknown. Being free of ophthalmopathy for 18 months of follow-up defined stable hyperthyroidism. New diagnoses, under 2 months' duration, and ages 18 to 65 characterized the hyperthyroidism patients.

The V and J genes are TRBV6-1 and TRBJ2-7; perhaps TRBD2 as D (6 bases). Material: peripheral blood. This clonotype was obtained from a woman under 30 with stable Graves' hyperthyroidism. Some clones in this sample may be carry-over from other donors' samples. The CDR3 region is CASFGLGGAESEQYF. DNA for the CDR3: TGTGCCAGCTTTGGGCTGGGGGGAGCGGAGTCCGAGCAGTACTTC.